The clone carrying this T cell receptor (beta chain) appeared once. The antigen is unknown. These data belong to a study of OX40 agonist ivuxolimab in advanced cancers. Study-wide context: Patients got intravenous ivuxolimab at 0.01 to 10 mg/kg every 2 weeks. Patients receiving dose escalation had hepatocellular carcinoma, melanoma, renal cell or head and neck cancer. The study, taken as a whole, reports: Partly responding patients at 0.1-3.0 mg/kg showed some of the smallest clonal expansion. By week 6 at 0.1 to 3.0 mg/kg, blood CD4+ and CD8+ T cells had expanded clonally.

Sequencing used immunoSEQ multiplex PCR; TCRdb keeps in-frame clones, though not all of them. The repertoire holds about 77,000 clones, with over 85% as singletons. This clonotype was obtained from an adult with an advanced solid tumor such as melanoma, head and neck, liver or kidney cancer. Sequenced material: CD4+ or CD8+ T cells sorted from blood, taken in a trial of the OX40 agonist ivuxolimab.

DNA for the CDR3: TGTGCCAGCAGTACGCCTCTGGGGCAGCCCCAGCATTTT. Protein: CASSTPLGQPQHF. The chain joins TRBV25-1 to TRBJ1-5; D remains unclear. The germline V and J ends were trimmed by 5 bases and 7 bases, with 12 bases remaining between them. Germline CDR1 and CDR2: MGHDK and SYGVNS. The CDR3 consists of 13 residues.